This entry is about one T cell receptor (beta chain). Its target is unknown. The data originate from a study of cytomegalovirus exposure and HLA in healthy donors. As for the study in general: Approximately 190 million T cells yielded fewer than 120 million unique TCR beta sequences in earlier analysis.

Whole-study results and caveats: Across HLA loci, a later analysis found differing TCR association rates, with DRB1 most and HLA-C fewest. The authors excluded some V segments, including TRBV6-2 and TRBV6-3, as indistinguishable.

Amplification used 60 Vbeta primers and 13 Jbeta primers. The method was immunoSEQ multiplex PCR; TCRdb's version includes in-frame clones alone and lacks a portion of them. The sample contains approximately 170,000 clones, 60% to 80% of which appear only once. The CDR3 has 14 residues. CDR1 is SNHLY, CDR2 FYNNEI, per germline. Trimming removed 6 bases from V and 3 bases from J, with 14 bases in between. The sequenced sample consisted of PBMCs. This TCR derives from a woman aged 25-40 years in good health and CMV-seropositive. V is TRBV2 and J is TRBJ1-1; no clear D gene. CDR3 in amino acids: CASRPDLADTEAFF. CDR3 DNA: TGTGCCAGCAGGCCCGATCTTGCGGACACTGAAGCTTTCTTT.